The 24 T cell receptor beta chains presented below share a single source sample, sequenced in a study of neurological immune-mediated disorders. Each CDR3 protein gets one entry after TCRdb re-called the 5' RACE reads with MiXCR. Among 55,000 to 65,000 distinct CDR3 sequences, less than 4% were seen once, and the ten largest hold about 2%. The sample comprised PBMCs. These receptors were collected from a woman aged 50 to 60 with multiple sclerosis.

This clonotype has more than one count but fewer than ten. A much larger clonotype is one base distant, so this may be a read error. The chain couples TRBV7-8 to TRBJ1-5, with 8 nucleotides matching TRBD1. The end of the DNA is better explained by TRBJ2-3, so the J call may be wrong. Germline V CDR1 and CDR2: SGHVS, FQNEAQ. The CDR3 extends over 14 amino acids. CDR3 residues: CASSPGQGNQPQYF. The CDR3 bases are TGTGCCAGCAGCCCCGGACAGGGCAATCAGCCCCAGTATTTT.

This clonotype was observed at least ten times. The rearrangement links TRBV7-8 to TRBJ2-3, with TRBD2 matching 8 bases. The germline V gene has CDR1 SGHVS and CDR2 FQNEAQ. CDR3 size: 17 residues. V lost 1 base, J lost 2 bases, and 8 bases stayed unmatched. The CDR3 region is CASSLGGGRPDTDTQYF. The CDR3, as DNA: TGTGCCAGCAGCTTAGGTGGCGGGAGGCCTGACACAGATACGCAGTATTTT.

Many counts were recorded for this clonotype. V gene TRBV5-1 combines with J gene TRBJ2-3, with D perhaps matching TRBD1 (6 bases). V gave up 2 bases and J gave up 3 bases, with 13 bases separating them. Looked up from germline, CDR1 is SGHRS and CDR2 is YFSETQ. CDR3 length: 15 residues. The CDR3 loop reads CASSFTGFVTDTQYF. For the CDR3, the DNA is TGCGCCAGCAGCTTCACAGGGTTTGTAACAGATACGCAGTATTTT.

This clonotype was observed at least ten times. The genes are TRBV5-5 and TRBJ2-7, with unresolved D. Germline V gives CDR1 SGHKS, CDR2 YYEKEE (reference sequence). CDR3 length: 13 amino acids. V dropped 0 bases and J dropped 3 bases, with 7 bases sitting between them. The DNA for the CDR3 is TGTGCCAGCAGCTTGGAAGGGAACTACGAGCAGTACTTC. It encodes CASSLEGNYEQYF.

Many counts were recorded for this clonotype. This chain joins TRBV11-2 and TRBJ2-5; D remains ambiguous. Trimming removed 0 bases from V and 5 bases from J, with 22 bases in between. CDR1 SGHAT and CDR2 FQNNGV come from the germline V gene. The CDR3 loop spans 18 amino acids. CDR3 region: CASSLDPKKRLVGETQYF. In nucleotides, the CDR3 is TGTGCCAGCAGCTTAGATCCAAAAAAACGGCTAGTAGGGGAGACCCAGTACTTC.

This clonotype came up many times. This sequence joins TRBV5-1 and TRBJ2-3; D may correspond to TRBD1 or TRBD2 (6 bases each). This CDR3 is 14 amino acids long. The germline gives CDR1 SGHRS, CDR2 YFSETQ. V was clipped by 0 bases and J by 4 bases, with 9 bases between them. Here the CDR3 DNA reads TGCGCCAGCAGCTTGGCCGGGGGCGCAGATACGCAGTATTTT. It yields the protein CASSLAGGADTQYF.

This clonotype was counted ten times or more. V and J are TRBV7-2 and TRBJ1-2; 11 bases line up with TRBD1. V shed 6 bases and J 4 bases; nucleotides not matched to a gene: 4. Germline V gives CDR1 SGHTA, CDR2 FQGNSA. The CDR3 is 14 residues long. The CDR3 protein is CASSTGTGGYGYTF. The CDR3 DNA follows: TGTGCCAGCAGTACCGGGACAGGGGGCTATGGCTACACCTTC.

This clonotype was observed at least ten times. V gene TRBV12-3 or TRBV12-4 combines with J gene TRBJ1-5; TRBD1 matches at 7 bases. V trimming: 5 bases; J trimming: 0 bases; junction bases outside the gene matches: 4. The CDR3 extends over 15 amino acids. CDR3 sequence (DNA): TGTGCCAGCAGTCGGGACAGTCTTAGCAATCAGCCCCAGCATTTT. Translated: CASSRDSLSNQPQHF.

This chain uses TRBV20-1 with TRBJ2-7; D ambiguous. The CDR3 extends over 16 amino acids. The V gene's germline CDR1 is DFQATT and CDR2 SNEGSKA (reference sequence). Between the trimmed V and J ends, which lost 6 bases and 2 bases, there was a span of 23 bases. The CDR3 region is CSALFPATLVTYEQYF. CDR3 DNA sequence: TGCAGTGCCCTGTTTCCGGCGACATTGGTCACCTACGAGCAGTACTTC.

This clonotype was observed at least ten times. The genes are TRBV5-1 and TRBJ2-2; D gene uncertain. Germline V gives CDR1 SGHRS, CDR2 YFSETQ. The CDR3 runs to 14 residues. V was pared by 0 bases and J by 7 bases, with 10 bases between. The CDR3 sequence is CASSLGLVDGELFF. For the CDR3, the DNA is TGCGCCAGCAGCTTGGGGCTGGTGGACGGGGAGCTGTTTTTT.

This clonotype was seen at least ten times. The chain couples TRBV5-1 to TRBJ2-1, with D hard to call. Germline loops: CDR1 SGHRS, CDR2 YFSETQ. The V gene lost 3 bases and the J gene lost 7 bases, with 5 bases spanning the gap. The CDR3 is made up of 11 amino acids. CDR3 in amino acids: CASSSINEQFF. CDR3 bases: TGCGCCAGCAGCTCGATAAATGAGCAGTTCTTC.

This clonotype was counted many times. This rearrangement joins TRBV5-1 to TRBJ1-1, with D perhaps matching TRBD1 (5 bases). This CDR3 spans 13 amino acids. CDR1 and CDR2 (germline): SGHRS, YFSETQ. V shed 6 bases and J shed 3 bases, with 12 bases lying between them. CDR3 loop: CASNGGEDTEAFF. The CDR3 nucleotides read TGCGCCAGCAACGGGGGGGAAGACACTGAAGCTTTCTTT.

This clonotype was observed at least ten times. The chain combines TRBV29-1 with TRBJ2-7; D gene unclear. CDR1 and CDR2 from the germline V gene are SQVTM and ANQGSEA. Trimming removed 2 bases from V and 5 bases from J, with 7 bases in between. There are 11 residues in the CDR3. The DNA of the CDR3 is TGCAGCGTTGAACTCACCCACGAGCAGTACTTC. Its translation is CSVELTHEQYF.

This clonotype was counted at least ten times. This chain connects TRBV29-1 to TRBJ2-3; D perhaps matches TRBD1 (6 bases). The V and J ends lost 0 bases and 6 bases respectively, with 13 bases between them. CDR1 and CDR2 (germline): SQVTM, ANQGSEA. The CDR3 spans 14 residues. The chain's CDR3 is CSVEDPFGGDTQYF. In nucleotides, the CDR3 is TGCAGCGTTGAAGATCCTTTTGGGGGCGATACGCAGTATTTT.

This clonotype came up many times. V usage is TRBV10-3 and J usage is TRBJ2-4, with a weak D call TRBD2 (6 bases). The CDR3 loop spans 18 amino acids. Germline V lookup: CDR1 ENHRY, CDR2 SYGVKD. V was trimmed by 3 bases and J by 1 base, leaving 19 bases between them. As DNA, the CDR3 is TGTGCCATCAGTGAAGGTTGGCAGGGAGGTCAGGCCAAAAACATTCAGTACTTC. It translates to CAISEGWQGGQAKNIQYF.

Many counts were recorded for this clonotype. V is TRBV29-1 and J is TRBJ1-1; D perhaps matches TRBD1 (5 bases). CDR1 is SQVTM and CDR2 is ANQGSEA in the germline V gene. With 2 bases removed from V and 10 bases from J, the gap between germline ends came to 11 bases. The CDR3 loop spans 11 amino acids. The CDR3 spells CSVEPREGAFF. DNA for the CDR3: TGCAGCGTTGAACCCAGGGAAGGAGCTTTCTTT.

This clonotype has a count of ten or more. V gene TRBV7-9 combines with J gene TRBJ1-1; D call uncertain. From germline, CDR1 is SEHNR and CDR2 FQNEAQ (reference sequence). The CDR3 has 15 residues. The V gene lost 7 bases and the J gene lost 0 bases, with 15 bases spanning the gap. The CDR3 DNA reads TGTGCCAGCATAAATTCTTACAGTATGAACACTGAAGCTTTCTTT. This sequence encodes CASINSYSMNTEAFF.

In this sample, this clonotype turned up a few times. A clone one base away is much larger, so this may be a read error. The rearrangement uses TRBV5-5 and TRBJ1-5; D gene ambiguous. Germline V lookup: CDR1 SGHKS, CDR2 YYEKEE (reference sequence). The CDR3 is 13 amino acids. CDR3 DNA: TGTGCCAGCAGCCCCGGAGACATCCAGCCCCAGAATTTT. Protein product: CASSPGDIQPQNF.

This clonotype showed up many times. The rearrangement links TRBV29-1 to TRBJ2-5; TRBD1 or TRBD2 may be the D gene (6 bases each). Deletions cut 4 bases from V and 7 bases from J, with 19 bases between. CDR3 length equals 14 residues. Looked up from germline, CDR1 is SQVTM and CDR2 is ANQGSEA. DNA of the CDR3: TGCAGCGTTGCAATGGCCCAGGGGCGGGGGACCCAGTACTTC. It encodes CSVAMAQGRGTQYF.

This clonotype was observed many times. The gene calls are TRBV30 and TRBJ2-1, with TRBD2 matching 7 bases. CDR1 is GTSNPN and CDR2 is SVGIG in the germline V gene (reference sequence). The V segment lost 8 bases and the J segment 10 bases; nucleotides outside the gene matches: 17. The CDR3 sequence is 14 residues long. The CDR3 nucleotides are TGTGCCAGCGTCCGGGTCGCGGGAGTTAAGGAGCAGTTCTTC. Translation: CASVRVAGVKEQFF. The whole variable domain, remainder taken from reference TRBV30 and TRBJ2-1, is SQTIHQWPATLVQPVGSPLSLECTVEGTSNPNLYWYRQAAGRGLQLLFYSVGIGQISSEVPQNLSASRPQDRQFILSSKKLLLSDSGFYLCASVRVAGVKEQFFGPGTRLTVL.

Turning to this clonotype: The junction shows a germline mismatch at one end, possibly a read error. The V and J genes are TRBV2 and TRBJ1-6, with D possibly matching TRBD1 (5 bases). The CDR3 spans 13 residues. Looked up from germline, CDR1 is SNHLY and CDR2 is FYNNEI. This chain's CDR3 is CASSDRRGSPLNF. DNA of the CDR3: TGTGCCAGCAGTGATCGTAGGGGATCACCCCTCAACTTT.

At least ten counts were recorded for this clonotype. This chain connects TRBV7-9 to TRBJ2-1; 11 bases agree with TRBD2. Germline CDR1 reads SEHNR; CDR2 reads FQNEAQ (reference sequence). V was clipped by 5 bases and J by 5 bases; unmatched bases: 5. The CDR3 is 15 residues long. CDR3 sequence: CASSLTSGSHNEQFF. CDR3 nucleotides: TGTGCCAGCAGCCTTACTAGCGGGAGCCACAATGAGCAGTTCTTC.

Ten or more counts support this clonotype. The CDR3 loop reads CASSLGQLAYNEQFF. Here the CDR3 DNA reads TGTGCCAGCAGTTTAGGGCAGTTGGCCTACAATGAGCAGTTCTTC. This chain links TRBV27 with TRBJ2-1; D not certain. V lost 2 bases, J lost 2 bases, and 10 bases lay in between. The CDR3 is 15 residues long. The germline V gene has CDR1 MNHEY and CDR2 SMNVEV (reference sequence).

This clonotype was detected many times. The chain links TRBV12-3 or TRBV12-4 to TRBJ2-2; D is possibly TRBD1 or TRBD2 (6 bases each). V was pared by 2 bases and J by 5 bases, with 15 bases between. The CDR3 consists of 16 residues. CDR3 in amino acids: CASSLSWGATTGELFF. The CDR3 bases are TGTGCCAGCAGTTTAAGTTGGGGGGCGACGACCGGGGAGCTGTTTTTT.